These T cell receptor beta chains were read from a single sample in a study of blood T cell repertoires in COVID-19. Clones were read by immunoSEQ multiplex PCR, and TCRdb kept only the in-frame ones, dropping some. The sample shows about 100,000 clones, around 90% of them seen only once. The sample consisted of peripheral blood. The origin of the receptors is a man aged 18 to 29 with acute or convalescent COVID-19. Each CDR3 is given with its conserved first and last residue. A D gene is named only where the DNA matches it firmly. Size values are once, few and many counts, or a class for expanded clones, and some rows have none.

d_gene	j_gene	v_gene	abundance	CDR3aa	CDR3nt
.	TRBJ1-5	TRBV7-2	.	CASSLKVGAGQPQHF	TGTGCCAGCAGCTTAAAAGTGGGGGCGGGTCAGCCCCAGCATTTT
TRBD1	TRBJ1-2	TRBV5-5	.	CASSWGAGQINYGYTF	TGTGCCAGCAGCTGGGGCGCGGGACAGATTAACTATGGCTACACCTTC
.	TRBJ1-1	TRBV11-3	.	CASSSRGGGEAFF	TGTGCCAGCAGCTCAAGGGGGGGAGGTGAAGCTTTCTTT
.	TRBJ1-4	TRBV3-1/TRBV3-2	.	CASSREIGGSGEKLFF	TGTGCCAGCAGCCGTGAAATAGGGGGATCGGGTGAAAAACTGTTTTTT
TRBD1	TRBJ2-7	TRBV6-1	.	CASSEVGTDYEQYF	TGTGCCAGCAGTGAAGTGGGGACAGATTACGAGCAGTACTTC
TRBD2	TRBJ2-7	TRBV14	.	CASSQDWGGRATEQYF	TGTGCCAGCAGCCAAGATTGGGGCGGGAGGGCCACCGAGCAGTACTTC
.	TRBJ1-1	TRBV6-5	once	CASTFDRNTEAFF	TGTGCCAGCACCTTTGACAGAAACACTGAAGCTTTCTTT
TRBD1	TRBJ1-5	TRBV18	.	CASSRTIGQGANNQPQHF	TGTGCCAGCTCACGAACCATTGGACAGGGGGCGAACAATCAGCCCCAGCATTTT
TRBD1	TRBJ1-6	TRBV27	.	CASSDRGGSPLHF	TGTGCCAGTTCGGACAGGGGAGGATCACCCCTCCACTTT
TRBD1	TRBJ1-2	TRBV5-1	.	CASSLDRGANYGYTF	TGCGCCAGCAGCTTAGACAGGGGCGCTAACTATGGCTACACCTTC
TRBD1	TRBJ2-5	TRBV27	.	CASSSKVDRQGETQYF	TGTGCCAGCAGTTCGAAAGTGGATCGACAGGGCGAGACCCAGTACTTC